These T cell receptor beta chains were read from a single sample in a study of cytomegalovirus exposure and HLA in healthy donors. Method: immunoSEQ multiplex PCR; TCRdb's copy keeps in-frame clones and lacks some. The sample records 120,000 or so clones, about 80% being singletons. The specimen sequenced was PBMCs. These receptor sequences come from a man aged 30-40 years in good health and CMV-seronegative. Each CDR3 is given with its conserved first and last residue. Rows may omit the clone size; those that give it use once, few, many or a size class.

j_gene: TRBJ2-7
v_gene: TRBV28
abundance: -
CDR3aa: CASSLSPGGFEQYF

j_gene: TRBJ1-2
v_gene: TRBV11-2
abundance: -
CDR3aa: CASSLGQGVRYGYTF

j_gene: TRBJ2-5
v_gene: TRBV2
abundance: -
CDR3aa: CASSDSRQGVRYF

j_gene: TRBJ2-7
v_gene: TRBV29-1
abundance: -
CDR3aa: CSVEGGEQPYEQYF

j_gene: TRBJ2-3
v_gene: TRBV11-2
abundance: -
CDR3aa: CASSPLTSTDTQYF

j_gene: TRBJ2-7
v_gene: TRBV5-4
abundance: -
CDR3aa: CASSLEREDSYEQYF

j_gene: TRBJ2-1
v_gene: TRBV27
abundance: -
CDR3aa: CASSLHGRGNEQFF

j_gene: TRBJ2-1
v_gene: TRBV15
abundance: -
CDR3aa: CATSRFGGGEQFF

j_gene: TRBJ2-7
v_gene: TRBV7-9
abundance: -
CDR3aa: CASSLGLAGGSDEQYF

j_gene: -
v_gene: TRBV5-4
abundance: -
CDR3aa: CASSTDSSYEQYF

j_gene: TRBJ2-7
v_gene: TRBV6-5
abundance: -
CDR3aa: CASSVLAGLYEQYF

j_gene: TRBJ1-1
v_gene: TRBV6-1
abundance: -
CDR3aa: CASSNNRAITEAFF

j_gene: TRBJ2-7
v_gene: TRBV27
abundance: -
CDR3aa: CASSLLAAARYEQYF

j_gene: TRBJ1-1
v_gene: TRBV18
abundance: -
CDR3aa: CASSPQPRTGKENTEAFF

j_gene: TRBJ1-1
v_gene: TRBV19
abundance: few
CDR3aa: CASSPQGVLGEAFF

j_gene: TRBJ2-7
v_gene: TRBV27
abundance: -
CDR3aa: CASTPSGKLYEQYF

j_gene: TRBJ2-7
v_gene: TRBV6-5
abundance: -
CDR3aa: CASSYTSGTIYEQYF

j_gene: TRBJ2-7
v_gene: TRBV2
abundance: -
CDR3aa: CASRTSGRAGQYF

j_gene: TRBJ2-7
v_gene: TRBV25-1
abundance: -
CDR3aa: CASSEWTDFHF

j_gene: TRBJ1-4
v_gene: TRBV21-1
abundance: -
CDR3aa: CASGDRPNEKLFF

j_gene: TRBJ1-1
v_gene: TRBV19
abundance: -
CDR3aa: CASTTGSVGRTTEAFF

j_gene: TRBJ1-1
v_gene: TRBV2
abundance: once
CDR3aa: CASSEGGGTEAFF

j_gene: TRBJ2-1
v_gene: TRBV15
abundance: -
CDR3aa: CATSRARGQANEQFF

j_gene: TRBJ1-1
v_gene: TRBV4-1
abundance: -
CDR3aa: CASSQWLDRVVHDTEAFF

j_gene: TRBJ1-5
v_gene: TRBV4-1
abundance: once
CDR3aa: CASSRQGISNQPQNF

j_gene: TRBJ2-5
v_gene: TRBV11-3
abundance: -
CDR3aa: CASSLMQAPSRETQYF

j_gene: TRBJ1-5
v_gene: TRBV4-1
abundance: -
CDR3aa: CASSQDWTGDLANQPQHF

j_gene: TRBJ2-2
v_gene: TRBV29-1
abundance: -
CDR3aa: CSVKTGVAPNTGELFF

j_gene: TRBJ2-2
v_gene: TRBV7-9
abundance: -
CDR3aa: CASSWDYSNTGELFF

j_gene: TRBJ2-1
v_gene: TRBV16
abundance: -
CDR3aa: CASSQVPGQGQSLVERGYNEQFF

j_gene: TRBJ2-1
v_gene: TRBV27
abundance: -
CDR3aa: CASSRQGGSYNEQFF

j_gene: TRBJ2-7
v_gene: TRBV11-2
abundance: -
CDR3aa: CASSLPSYEQYF

j_gene: TRBJ2-7
v_gene: TRBV19
abundance: -
CDR3aa: CASSPVPGLAGGNPYEQYF

j_gene: TRBJ1-4
v_gene: TRBV28
abundance: few
CDR3aa: CASSSTGDGAREKLFF